A single sample gave rise to the 22 T cell receptor beta chains below, sequenced in a study of T cells in Graves' hyperthyroidism and ophthalmopathy. TCR beta CDR3 regions were amplified from RNA. First-round RT-PCR targeting the TCR CDR3 was performed with the HTBI primer set. TCRdb analysed the multiplex PCR reads with MiXCR anew, one entry per CDR3 protein. In the table there are approximately 410,000 distinct CDR3 sequences, roughly 14% of which are singletons. Material: blood. Source of these receptors: a man aged 18-30 years with Graves' ophthalmopathy.

This clonotype turned up a few times. The chain combines TRBV24-1 with TRBJ2-5; 12 nucleotides line up with TRBD2. Germline CDR1 reads KGHDR; CDR2 reads SFDVKD. The CDR3 sequence is 15 residues long. The V gene end was trimmed by 4 bases and the J gene end by 3 bases; junction bases not matched to a gene: 2. CDR3 in DNA: TGTGCCACCAGTGACAGGACTAGCGGGGAAGAGACCCAGTACTTC. Translation: CATSDRTSGEETQYF.

The sample holds many counts of this clonotype. The chain links TRBV5-8 to TRBJ2-3; D ambiguous. The germline CDR1 and CDR2 sequences are SGHTS and YDEGEE. Deletions cut 3 bases from V and 4 bases from J, with 15 bases between. This CDR3 is built from 15 residues. DNA of the CDR3: TGTGCCAGCAGCTCAATAGACCGGGTGTCAGATACGCAGTATTTT. Protein product: CASSSIDRVSDTQYF.

The J gene is TRBJ2-2, the V gene TRBV4-1, with D unresolved. The CDR3 has 12 amino acids. Germline V lookup: CDR1 MGHRA, CDR2 YSYEKL. V lost 3 bases and J lost 6, with 5 bases in between. The CDR3 spells CASSHWSGELFF. DNA of the CDR3: TGCGCCAGCAGCCATTGGTCCGGGGAGCTGTTTTTT.

Notes on this clonotype: A much larger clone lies a single base off, so this may be a read error. The J gene is TRBJ1-1, the V gene TRBV15; the D gene is possibly TRBD1 (5 bases). Germline loops: CDR1 LNHNV, CDR2 YYDKDF (reference sequence). The CDR3 runs 13 residues. The CDR3 region is CATSQGQNTGAFF. The CDR3 DNA is TGTGCCACCAGTCAGGGCCAGAACACTGGAGCTTTCTTT.

The chain has TRBV2 and TRBJ2-7; TRBD1 matches at 7 bases. The CDR3 spans 11 residues. CDR1 and CDR2 from the germline V gene are SNHLY and FYNNEI. The V and J ends lost 6 bases and 9 bases, in that order; junction bases with no gene match: 5. The CDR3 coding sequence is TGTGCCAGCAGAAGACAGGGCTGGCAGTACTTC. It is translated as CASRRQGWQYF.

This clonotype came up once. The chain links TRBV11-3 to TRBJ2-1; D is uncertain. The V end lost 0 bases, the J end lost 2 bases, and 8 bases lay between the germline ends. The CDR3 has 15 amino acids. Germline CDR1 SGHNT, CDR2 YENEEA. CDR3 region: CASSLDGWTYNEQFF. In nucleotides, the CDR3 is TGTGCCAGCAGCTTAGACGGGTGGACCTACAATGAGCAGTTCTTC.

About this clonotype: Since a much larger clone is just one base distant, this may be a read error. The rearrangement uses TRBV5-1 and TRBJ1-4, with 7 bases that match TRBD1. Germline CDR1 is SGHRS and CDR2 is YFSETQ. This CDR3 has 14 amino acids. With 0 bases clipped from V and 8 bases from J, the junction kept 4 bases outside the gene matches. The DNA for the CDR3 is TGCGCCAGCAGCTTGGCCGGGACAGTAGAAAAACTGTTTTTT. Translated, it gives CASSLAGTVEKLFF.

V gene TRBV28 combines with J gene TRBJ1-5, with 8 bases lining up with TRBD1. The CDR3 sequence is 16 residues long. Germline V lookup: CDR1 MDHEN, CDR2 SYDVKM. V lost 5 bases and J lost 7; bases outside the gene matches: 13. The CDR3 region is CASSGPTGVGAQPQHF. CDR3 DNA: TGTGCCAGCAGTGGCCCGACAGGGGTGGGAGCGCAGCCCCAGCATTTT.

This clonotype was counted many times. The gene calls are TRBV29-1 and TRBJ2-5, with 12 bases identical to TRBD2. The germline CDR1 and CDR2 sequences are SQVTM and ANQGSEA. The CDR3 has 17 amino acids. With V trimmed by 5 bases and J by 7 bases, 17 bases remained unmatched. The CDR3 coding sequence is TGCAGCGTTACGGGACTAGCGGGCCAACAGGTTGAGGGGACCCAGTACTTC. As protein: CSVTGLAGQQVEGTQYF.

V is TRBV10-2 and J is TRBJ1-2, with 10 nucleotides matching TRBD1. From germline, CDR1 is WSHSY and CDR2 SAAADI. The CDR3 runs to 16 residues. V was pared by 6 bases and J by 4 bases, with 11 bases of the junction left unmatched. The CDR3 region is CASRGTGEGRVYGYTF. The CDR3 region has the DNA TGCGCCAGCAGAGGGACAGGGGAAGGGAGGGTCTATGGCTACACCTTC.

Remarks on this clonotype: This could be a read error, since a much larger clone is one nucleotide away. The chain has TRBV27 and TRBJ1-1; TRBD1 matches at 8 bases. The CDR3 covers 14 residues. Germline V gives CDR1 MNHEY, CDR2 SMNVEV (reference sequence). CDR3 amino acids: CAGSFTGGWAEAFF. The CDR3 DNA reads as TGTGCCGGCAGTTTCACAGGGGGGTGGGCTGAAGCTTTCTTT.

Comments on this clonotype: The germline gene is not matched at one end of the junction; a read error may be the cause. The chain employs TRBV18 and TRBJ2-1; D may be TRBD2 (5 bases). The germline CDR1 and CDR2 sequences are KGHSH and LQKENI. This CDR3 contains 13 residues. CDR3 in DNA: TGTGCCGGCTCACCACCGGGAACAAATGAGCAGTTCTTC. The encoded protein is CAGSPPGTNEQFF.

The chain uses TRBV5-8 and TRBJ1-3, with D perhaps matching TRBD1 (5 bases). Germline V gene data show CDR1 as SGHTS and CDR2 as YDEGEE. Trimming removed 4 bases at V and 0 bases at J, with 8 bases between. This CDR3 spans 14 amino acids. CDR3 DNA sequence: TGTGCCAGCAGCGCGGGACCCTCTGGAAACACCATATATTTT. It specifies CASSAGPSGNTIYF.

The table lists this clonotype with many counts. V and J are TRBV27 and TRBJ2-7; a possible D gene is TRBD2 (6 bases). The CDR3 extends over 13 amino acids. Germline CDR1 MNHEY, CDR2 SMNVEV (reference sequence). V lost 5 bases to trimming and J lost 4 bases, with 12 bases between them. CDR3 nucleotides: TGTGCCAGCAGTCACGGGGGATTGTACGAGCAGTACTTC. Its translation is CASSHGGLYEQYF.

The gene calls are TRBV10-3 and TRBJ1-2; 7 bases agree with TRBD1. The V segment lost 10 bases and the J segment 7 bases; nucleotides outside the gene matches: 15. Germline lookup yields CDR1 ENHRY and CDR2 SYGVKD. This CDR3 is built from 14 residues. CDR3 sequence (DNA): TGTGCCACCACACCCCAACAGGGGATGGGTGGCTACACCTTC. It codes for CATTPQQGMGGYTF.

This clonotype has just a few counts. The chain employs TRBV2 and TRBJ2-2; tentatively, D is TRBD2 (6 bases). V shed 7 bases and J shed 6 bases, with 12 bases lying between them. The V gene's germline CDR1 is SNHLY and CDR2 FYNNEI. The CDR3 runs 13 residues. For the CDR3, the DNA is TGTGCCAGCAAAGGGTGGGACTCCGGGGAGCTGTTTTTT. It specifies CASKGWDSGELFF.

V gene TRBV19 combines with J gene TRBJ2-3, with a weak D call TRBD1 (5 bases). The ends were cut back, 4 bases at V and 1 base at J, with 9 bases in the middle. Germline-derived CDR1 and CDR2 are LNHDA and SQIVND (reference sequence). The CDR3 extends over 14 amino acids. Written as DNA, the CDR3 is TGTGCCAGTAGTACCCCCAGGGGCACAGATACGCAGTATTTT. It specifies CASSTPRGTDTQYF.

This clonotype was recorded a few times. The chain joins TRBV30 to TRBJ2-1, with D possibly being TRBD1 or TRBD2 (5 bases each). Germline V gene data show CDR1 as GTSNPN and CDR2 as SVGIG (reference sequence). Between the trimmed V and J ends, which lost 1 base and 0 bases, there was a span of 10 bases. The CDR3 sequence is 15 residues long. The CDR3 bases are TGTGCCTGGAGTGAAGGGACGAGCTCCTACAATGAGCAGTTCTTC. Translated, it gives CAWSEGTSSYNEQFF.

In this sample, this clonotype turned up many times. The V gene is TRBV7-8, the J gene TRBJ2-7; the D is unclear. The CDR3 covers 14 residues. The V and J ends lost 2 bases and 2 bases respectively, with 10 bases between them. The V gene's germline CDR1 is SGHVS and CDR2 FQNEAQ. CDR3: CASSLSPGTYEQYF. CDR3 bases: TGTGCCAGCAGCTTAAGTCCTGGGACCTACGAGCAGTACTTC.

In the case of this clonotype: The DNA is omitted, as the CDR3 cannot be located on it reliably, and the CDR3 follows TCRdb's listing. The chain is built from TRBV7-3 and TRBJ2-2. Germline CDR1 is SGHTA and CDR2 is FQGTGA. The CDR3 extends over 14 residues, inclusive of both ends. CDR3 region: CASSSFQHRGAVFF.

This clonotype has more than one count but fewer than ten. The J gene is TRBJ2-5, the V gene TRBV5-1; the D gene is possibly TRBD1 (7 bases). With 0 bases removed from V and 4 bases from J, the gap between germline ends came to 22 bases. The germline gives CDR1 SGHRS, CDR2 YFSETQ. The CDR3 has 18 amino acids. The CDR3 region is CASSLAVMTGTFLETQYF. The CDR3 DNA reads as TGCGCCAGCAGCTTGGCCGTTATGACAGGGACTTTCTTAGAGACCCAGTACTTC.

This rearrangement joins TRBV10-3 to TRBJ2-1, with TRBD2 matching 10 bases. With 4 bases clipped from V and 2 bases from J, the junction kept 2 bases outside the gene matches. This CDR3 comprises 15 residues. The V gene's germline CDR1 is ENHRY and CDR2 SYGVKD. The CDR3: CAISVSGRTYNEQFF. The CDR3, as DNA: TGTGCCATCAGTGTTAGCGGGAGGACCTACAATGAGCAGTTCTTC.